The rows below give T cell receptor beta chains drawn from one sample of a study of T cells in narcolepsy. Clones were sequenced by immunoSEQ multiplex PCR, and TCRdb holds only the in-frame ones, with some missing. The sample consists of fewer than 40,000 clones, roughly 80% of them appearing once. The sequencing sample was made of CD45RA- memory CD4+ T cells from PBMCs. These receptors all come from a human donor with narcolepsy. Both conserved end residues are part of each CDR3. Each record gives: V gene, CDR3 protein.

TRBV5-1 | CASSLSSGGSDGYTF
TRBV19 | CASSIEQGAYEQYF
TRBV7-8 | CASSLGRGSYGTQYF
TRBV19 | CASSIDSASTDGYTF
TRBV6-1 | CASQMWRGTQYF
TRBV10-3 | CAISGGTSSSYEQYF
TRBV2 | CASSGGWRQPQHF
TRBV11-2 | CASSFQGPHSGNTIYF
TRBV5-6 | CASSFRLGSDTGELFF
TRBV13 | CASSSGLPSSYEQYF
TRBV6-6 | CASSYSGQGGYNEQFF
TRBV7-5 | CVRSLARDAGGPGEQYF
TRBV7-2 | CASSHRDPRRSGYTF
TRBV4-2 | CASSPETTGMRLNYGYTF
TRBV7-2 | CASSLLSGGYNEQFF
TRBV5-1 | CASSNPGLDTEAFF
TRBV7-2 | CASSGDGYQPQHF
TRBV29-1 | CSQGNLDTQYF
TRBV15 | CATSRDRGTNTEAFF
TRBV29-1 | CSVKRSANTGELFF
TRBV29-1 | CSVGQGSNYGYTF
TRBV19 | CASSRDRTFEAFF
TRBV9 | CASSGLTGGSGETQYF
TRBV6-1 | CASSEARTGEVFRRKLFF
TRBV11-3 | CACSLESGGGQGETQYF
TRBV30 | CAWKLAGKETQYF
TRBV19 | CASRGGETQYF
TRBV10-3 | CATHPRQTTSLPRDEQFF
TRBV6-5 | CASSYGREVEAFF
TRBV11-3 | CASSLDGPGSYNSPLHF
TRBV19 | CASTHRTSGYNEQFF
TRBV6-1 | CASSEITSGSNYGYTF
TRBV12-5 | CASDKGQSGEQYF
TRBV18 | CASSPGIGIDEQYF
TRBV6-5 | CASSYAGSTGELFF
TRBV4-3 | CASSQLTVTNYGYTF
TRBV27 | CASSPNSGSYNEQFF
TRBV19 | CASSILAGEYEQYF
TRBV9 | CASSVAQTNTIYF
TRBV6-1 | CASSEKVSGNTIYF
TRBV7-3 | CASSLRAGGREKLFF
TRBV27 | CASSLRQGTYGYTF
TRBV10-3 | CAISSSGSAAYEQYF
TRBV2 | CAKGQGAANYGYTF
TRBV15 | CATSRERHEGETQYF
TRBV12-1 | CASSISGAGELFF
TRBV5-1 | CASSLNGDSNQPQHF